Listed below are T cell receptor beta chains from one sample, sequenced in a study of cytomegalovirus exposure and HLA in healthy donors. Measured with immunoSEQ multiplex PCR; TCRdb has only the in-frame clones, and not every one. The sample consists of 200,000 or so clones, approximately 81% of them appearing once. Specimen: PBMCs. The receptors shown here come from a human donor in good health. Each CDR3 is given with its conserved first and last residue. D genes are given only for firm matches. Clone size appears in some rows only: once, few, many, or a class for an expanded clone.

d_gene: .
abundance: .
j_gene: TRBJ1-1
v_gene: TRBV7-2
CDR3aa: CASSPPRRNTEAFF
CDR3nt: TGTGCCAGCAGCCCACCTCGGAGGAACACTGAAGCTTTCTTT

d_gene: .
abundance: .
j_gene: TRBJ2-7
v_gene: TRBV28
CDR3aa: CASSRAEVREQYF
CDR3nt: TGTGCCAGCAGCCGGGCGGAGGTTCGCGAGCAGTACTTC

d_gene: .
abundance: .
j_gene: TRBJ1-5
v_gene: TRBV5-6
CDR3aa: CASSYRAGNQPQHF
CDR3nt: TGTGCCAGCAGCTACAGGGCCGGTAATCAGCCCCAGCATTTT

d_gene: .
abundance: .
j_gene: TRBJ2-1
v_gene: TRBV19
CDR3aa: CASSTRASSYNEQFF
CDR3nt: TGTGCCAGTAGTACGCGGGCTTCCTCCTACAATGAGCAGTTCTTC

d_gene: .
abundance: .
j_gene: TRBJ1-4
v_gene: TRBV28
CDR3aa: CASSLRGMAEKLFF
CDR3nt: TGTGCCAGCAGTTTACGGGGGATGGCTGAAAAACTGTTTTTT

d_gene: .
abundance: .
j_gene: TRBJ1-1
v_gene: TRBV7-2
CDR3aa: CASSLAHRTEAFF
CDR3nt: TGTGCCAGCAGCTTAGCGCATCGGACTGAAGCTTTCTTT

d_gene: .
abundance: .
j_gene: TRBJ1-5
v_gene: TRBV30
CDR3aa: CAWSAPSQPQHF
CDR3nt: TGTGCCTGGAGTGCCCCGAGTCAGCCCCAGCATTTT

d_gene: .
abundance: few
j_gene: TRBJ1-3
v_gene: TRBV6-1
CDR3aa: CASSERLPEAGNTIYF
CDR3nt: TGTGCCAGCAGTGAAAGGCTACCTGAGGCAGGAAACACCATATATTTT

d_gene: .
abundance: .
j_gene: TRBJ2-7
v_gene: TRBV29-1
CDR3aa: CSVGRGGRYYEQYF
CDR3nt: TGCAGCGTTGGCCGTGGGGGGAGGTACTACGAGCAGTACTTC

d_gene: .
abundance: .
j_gene: TRBJ2-1
v_gene: TRBV6-1
CDR3aa: CASGRGYNEQFF
CDR3nt: TGTGCCAGCGGTCGGGGGTACAATGAGCAGTTCTTC

d_gene: TRBD2
abundance: .
j_gene: TRBJ2-5
v_gene: TRBV18
CDR3aa: CASSREGIAQETQYF
CDR3nt: TGTGCCAGCTCACGGGAGGGCATAGCCCAAGAGACCCAGTACTTC

d_gene: TRBD2
abundance: few
j_gene: TRBJ2-1
v_gene: TRBV4-3
CDR3aa: CASSQDGLAGAGEQFF
CDR3nt: TGCGCCAGCAGCCAAGACGGACTAGCGGGAGCCGGTGAGCAGTTCTTC

d_gene: .
abundance: once
j_gene: TRBJ1-5
v_gene: TRBV6-1
CDR3aa: CASSSQGSNQPQHF
CDR3nt: TGTGCCAGCAGTTCCCAGGGGAGCAATCAGCCCCAGCATTTT

d_gene: .
abundance: .
j_gene: TRBJ1-2
v_gene: TRBV28
CDR3aa: CASSLLGGIYGYTF
CDR3nt: TGTGCCAGCAGTTTATTAGGCGGTATCTATGGCTACACCTTC

d_gene: .
abundance: .
j_gene: TRBJ1-2
v_gene: TRBV5-4
CDR3aa: CASSLAGRAGYGYTF
CDR3nt: TGTGCCAGCAGCTTGGCGGGCAGGGCAGGCTATGGCTACACCTTC

d_gene: .
abundance: .
j_gene: TRBJ1-3
v_gene: TRBV19
CDR3aa: CASSIGPSGNTIYF
CDR3nt: TGTGCCAGTAGTATTGGCCCCTCTGGAAACACCATATATTTT

d_gene: TRBD1
abundance: once
j_gene: TRBJ1-1
v_gene: TRBV10-3
CDR3aa: CAIRRQGAGTEAFF
CDR3nt: TGTGCCATCAGGCGACAGGGGGCAGGAACTGAAGCTTTCTTT

d_gene: TRBD1
abundance: .
j_gene: TRBJ1-2
v_gene: TRBV11-2
CDR3aa: CASSPGQNYGYTF
CDR3nt: TGTGCCAGCAGCCCGGGACAGAACTATGGCTACACCTTC

d_gene: TRBD1
abundance: .
j_gene: TRBJ1-1
v_gene: TRBV18
CDR3aa: CASSPPYQGVAFF
CDR3nt: TGTGCCAGCTCACCACCGTATCAGGGGGTAGCTTTCTTT

d_gene: .
abundance: .
j_gene: TRBJ2-1
v_gene: TRBV7-3
CDR3aa: CASSRGRNEQFF
CDR3nt: TGTGCCAGCAGCCGGGGTCGGAATGAGCAGTTCTTC

d_gene: TRBD2
abundance: .
j_gene: TRBJ2-7
v_gene: TRBV9
CDR3aa: CASSRMSGDHEQYF
CDR3nt: TGTGCCAGCAGCCGAATGAGCGGGGACCACGAGCAGTACTTC

d_gene: .
abundance: .
j_gene: TRBJ1-3
v_gene: TRBV6-4
CDR3aa: CASSDSSTSGNTIYF
CDR3nt: TGTGCCAGCAGTGACTCTTCAACTTCTGGAAACACCATATATTTT

d_gene: .
abundance: .
j_gene: TRBJ2-3
v_gene: TRBV9
CDR3aa: CASSVGQTSTDTQYF
CDR3nt: TGTGCCAGCAGCGTAGGACAGACTAGCACAGATACGCAGTATTTT

d_gene: .
abundance: once
j_gene: TRBJ2-1
v_gene: TRBV10-3
CDR3aa: CAISESKGAHNEQFF
CDR3nt: TGTGCCATCAGTGAGTCAAAGGGAGCCCACAATGAGCAGTTCTTC

d_gene: .
abundance: .
j_gene: TRBJ1-5
v_gene: TRBV21-1
CDR3aa: CASGGGQDNQPQHF
CDR3nt: TGTGCCAGCGGGGGGGGACAGGACAATCAGCCCCAGCATTTT

d_gene: .
abundance: .
j_gene: TRBJ2-1
v_gene: TRBV10-2
CDR3aa: CASSQDSPLAHNEQFF
CDR3nt: TGCGCCAGCAGCCAAGACTCTCCGTTAGCCCACAATGAGCAGTTCTTC

d_gene: TRBD1
abundance: .
j_gene: TRBJ1-5
v_gene: TRBV7-3
CDR3aa: CASSLKRGPSNQPQHF
CDR3nt: TGTGCCAGCAGCTTAAAAAGGGGGCCTAGCAATCAGCCCCAGCATTTT

d_gene: .
abundance: .
j_gene: TRBJ1-1
v_gene: TRBV10-3
CDR3aa: CAISEPTDRNTEAFF
CDR3nt: TGTGCCATCAGTGAGCCGACAGACAGGAACACTGAAGCTTTCTTT

d_gene: .
abundance: .
j_gene: TRBJ1-4
v_gene: TRBV30
CDR3aa: CAWTRTSQGRWELFF
CDR3nt: TGTGCCTGGACCAGGACGTCCCAGGGAAGGTGGGAACTGTTTTTT

d_gene: .
abundance: .
j_gene: TRBJ2-7
v_gene: TRBV10-3
CDR3aa: CAISDNYEQYF
CDR3nt: TGTGCCATCAGTGACAACTACGAGCAGTACTTC

d_gene: TRBD2
abundance: .
j_gene: TRBJ2-7
v_gene: TRBV7-9
CDR3aa: CSSSPGTSREQYF
CDR3nt: TGTTCCAGCAGCCCCGGGACTAGCCGCGAGCAGTACTTC

d_gene: .
abundance: once
j_gene: TRBJ1-2
v_gene: TRBV9
CDR3aa: CASSVGDNYGYTF
CDR3nt: TGTGCCAGCAGCGTGGGAGACAACTATGGCTACACCTTC

d_gene: TRBD1
abundance: .
j_gene: TRBJ1-1
v_gene: TRBV7-9
CDR3aa: CASSLIPQGGSNTEAFF
CDR3nt: TGTGCCAGCAGCTTAATCCCTCAAGGGGGCTCGAACACTGAAGCTTTCTTT

d_gene: TRBD1
abundance: .
j_gene: TRBJ1-3
v_gene: TRBV11-2
CDR3aa: CASSPYRGPNSGNTIYF
CDR3nt: TGTGCCAGCAGCCCCTACAGGGGGCCTAACTCTGGAAACACCATATATTTT

d_gene: .
abundance: .
j_gene: TRBJ1-4
v_gene: TRBV27
CDR3aa: CASTVRTDKKLFF
CDR3nt: TGTGCCAGCACGGTTAGGACAGACAAAAAACTGTTTTTT

d_gene: TRBD1
abundance: .
j_gene: TRBJ1-1
v_gene: TRBV6-5
CDR3aa: CASRGDRAPTEAFF
CDR3nt: TGTGCCAGCAGGGGAGACAGGGCCCCCACTGAAGCTTTCTTT

d_gene: TRBD2
abundance: .
j_gene: TRBJ2-1
v_gene: TRBV7-9
CDR3aa: CASSWTSGPNNEQFF
CDR3nt: TGTGCCAGCAGCTGGACTAGCGGACCAAACAATGAGCAGTTCTTC

d_gene: .
abundance: .
j_gene: TRBJ2-7
v_gene: TRBV21-1
CDR3aa: CASSKDRVTYEQYF
CDR3nt: TGTGCCAGCAGCAAAGATCGGGTAACCTACGAGCAGTACTTC

d_gene: .
abundance: .
j_gene: TRBJ1-2
v_gene: TRBV18
CDR3aa: CASSPVEGNYGYTF
CDR3nt: TGTGCCAGCTCACCAGTGGAGGGGAATTATGGCTACACCTTC